This T cell receptor beta chain was sequenced for a study of T cells after yellow fever vaccination. Study-wide background: SMART-Seq v4 Ultra Low Input handled preparation of low-cell-number fractions. Overall study results and limits: Detected again after the booster were most primary-vaccination clones, at about 96% CD4 and more than 70% CD8. Shared CD4/CD8 clonotypes were a small share, likely from convergent recombination.

5'RACE template switching added a universal primer site and UMIs to TCR cDNA. TCRdb re-called the 5' RACE reads through MiXCR, storing one row per CDR3 protein. The profile shows 610,000 or so distinct CDR3 sequences, more than 9% of them singletons. In regard to this clonotype: Its matching antigen is unknown.

Deletions cut 2 bases from V and 10 bases from J, with 8 bases between. Per the germline V gene, CDR1 is SGHDT and CDR2 is YYEEEE. The CDR3 is 11 amino acids. The sequencing used PBMCs, collected on the day of the yellow fever booster vaccination. This chain connects TRBV5-6 to TRBJ2-3, with a weak D call TRBD2 (5 bases). The clonotype comes from a man aged 25 to 40 who received the YFV17D yellow fever vaccine. The CDR3 region has the DNA TGTGCCAGCAGCTTTGAGGACTCGCAGTATTTT. Amino acids: CASSFEDSQYF.